Each of the 7 T cell receptor beta chains below was sequenced from the same sample in a study of shared clonotypes between healthy human individuals. The table came from immunoSEQ multiplex PCR; TCRdb's copy has only in-frame clones and leaves some out. Here the sample spans over 1.5 million clones, 98% being singletons. The sequencing input was naive CD4+ T cells sorted from blood. Subset: CD45RA+ positively selected. Receptors were obtained from a man aged 30 to 45 in good health.

This chain joins TRBV10-3 and TRBJ1-5, with D unresolved. This CDR3 is 15 amino acids long. Per the germline V gene, CDR1 is ENHRY and CDR2 is SYGVKD. V was pared by 7 bases and J by 1 base, with 14 bases between. CDR3: CAIMAGIFSNQPQHF. The CDR3 DNA is TGTGCCATCATGGCGGGAATTTTCAGCAATCAGCCCCAGCATTTT.

CDR3 sequence: CASWPSGRSIDTQYF. In DNA, the CDR3 is TGTGCCAGTTGGCCCAGCGGGAGAAGTATAGATACGCAGTATTTT. This sequence joins TRBV27 and TRBJ2-3, with 8 bases aligning to TRBD2. Trimming removed 9 bases from V and 5 bases from J; junction bases left unmatched: 13. The CDR3 has 15 amino acids. Germline V gene sequence: CDR1 MNHEY, CDR2 SMNVEV (reference sequence).

The V and J genes are TRBV5-1 and TRBJ2-5; a weak D match, TRBD1 (6 bases). Germline CDR1 and CDR2: SGHRS and YFSETQ. V was trimmed by 3 bases and J by 2 bases, leaving 17 bases between them. The CDR3 loop spans 16 amino acids. CDR3 protein: CASSYGQMERQETQYF. The DNA of the CDR3 is TGCGCCAGCAGCTACGGACAGATGGAAAGGCAAGAGACCCAGTACTTC.

On this clone itself: This same CDR3 is encoded by further DNA sequences in the sample. This sequence joins TRBV5-1 and TRBJ2-3; D gene ambiguous. V was cut by 0 bases and J by 0 bases, with 8 bases left in between. This CDR3 is 15 amino acids long. Germline values: CDR1 SGHRS, CDR2 YFSETQ. The DNA of the CDR3 is TGCGCCAGCAGCTTGGAGGGTACAAGCACAGATACGCAGTATTTT. Translated: CASSLEGTSTDTQYF.

There are a few counts of this clone. The chain couples TRBV7-8 to TRBJ1-5; D is unresolved. The CDR3 totals 15 residues. From germline, CDR1 is SGHVS and CDR2 FQNEAQ. Between the trimmed V and J ends, which lost 5 bases and 4 bases, there was a span of 15 bases. DNA of the CDR3: TGTGCCAGCAGCAATCCCCCTTTAGCGAATCAGCCCCAGCATTTT. It specifies CASSNPPLANQPQHF.

This chain connects TRBV9 to TRBJ2-2; weak D call: TRBD2 (5 bases). Per germline, CDR1 SGDLS and CDR2 YYNGEE. Trimming took off 0 bases at V and 5 bases at J, with 14 bases between the two ends. This CDR3 contains 16 residues. The CDR3 protein is CASSVGPAAETGELFF. DNA of the CDR3: TGTGCCAGCAGCGTAGGCCCAGCGGCCGAAACCGGGGAGCTGTTTTTT.

The CDR3 nucleotides read TGTGCCAGCAGTAGGACAGGGGCCGCCTTGGAGACCCAGTACTTC. This codes for CASSRTGAALETQYF. This sequence joins TRBV6-5 and TRBJ2-5; 9 nucleotides line up with TRBD1. The germline V gene encodes CDR1 MNHEY and CDR2 SVGAGI. The trim removed 5 bases at V and 5 bases at J, leaving 9 bases unmatched. The CDR3 is 15 amino acids.